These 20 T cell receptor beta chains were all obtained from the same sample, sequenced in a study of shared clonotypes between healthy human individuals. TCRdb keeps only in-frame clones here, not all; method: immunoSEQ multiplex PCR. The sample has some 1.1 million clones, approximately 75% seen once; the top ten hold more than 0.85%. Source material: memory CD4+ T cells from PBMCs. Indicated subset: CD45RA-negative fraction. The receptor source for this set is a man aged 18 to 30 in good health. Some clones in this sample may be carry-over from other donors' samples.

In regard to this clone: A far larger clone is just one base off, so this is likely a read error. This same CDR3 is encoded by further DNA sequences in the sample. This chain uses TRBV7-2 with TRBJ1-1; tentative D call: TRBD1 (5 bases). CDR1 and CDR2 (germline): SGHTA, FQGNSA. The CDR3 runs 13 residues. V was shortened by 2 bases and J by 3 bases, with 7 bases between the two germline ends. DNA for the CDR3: TGTGCCAGCAGCTTAAGAGGGGACACTGAAGCTTTCTTT. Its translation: CASSLRGDTEAFF.

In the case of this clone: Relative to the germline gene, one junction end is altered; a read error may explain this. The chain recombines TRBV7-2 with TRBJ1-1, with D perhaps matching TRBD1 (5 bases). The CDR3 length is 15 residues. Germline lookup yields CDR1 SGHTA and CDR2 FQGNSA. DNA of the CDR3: TGTGCCAGCAGCTTAGGACCACAGGTGAACGCTGAAGCTTTCTTT. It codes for CASSLGPQVNAEAFF.

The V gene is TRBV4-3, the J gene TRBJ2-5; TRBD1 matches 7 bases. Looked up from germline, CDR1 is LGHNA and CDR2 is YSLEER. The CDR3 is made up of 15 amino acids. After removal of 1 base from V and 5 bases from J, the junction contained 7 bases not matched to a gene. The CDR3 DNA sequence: TGCGCCAGCAGCCAAGCTTGGACAGGCGAGGAGACCCAGTACTTC. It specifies CASSQAWTGEETQYF.

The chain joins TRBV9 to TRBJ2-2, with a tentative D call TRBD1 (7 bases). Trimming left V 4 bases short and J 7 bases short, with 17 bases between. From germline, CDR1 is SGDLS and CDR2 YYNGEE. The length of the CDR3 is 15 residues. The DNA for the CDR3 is TGTGCCAGCAGCCCCGCAGGGGGGCAAAGCGGGGAGCTGTTTTTT. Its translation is CASSPAGGQSGELFF.

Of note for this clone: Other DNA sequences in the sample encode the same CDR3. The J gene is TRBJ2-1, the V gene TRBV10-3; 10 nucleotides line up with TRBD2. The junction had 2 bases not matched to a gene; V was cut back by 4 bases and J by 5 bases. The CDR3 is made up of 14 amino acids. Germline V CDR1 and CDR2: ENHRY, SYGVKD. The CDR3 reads CAISGLAGDNEQFF. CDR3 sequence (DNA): TGTGCCATCAGTGGACTAGCGGGCGACAATGAGCAGTTCTTC.

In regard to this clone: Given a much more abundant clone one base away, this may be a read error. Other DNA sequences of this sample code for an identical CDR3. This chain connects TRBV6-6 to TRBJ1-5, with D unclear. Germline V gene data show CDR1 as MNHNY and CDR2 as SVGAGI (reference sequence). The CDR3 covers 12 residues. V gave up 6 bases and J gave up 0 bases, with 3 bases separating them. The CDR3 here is CASSRSNQPQHF. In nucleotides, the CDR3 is TGTGCCAGCAGCCGTAGCAATCAGCCCCAGCATTTT.

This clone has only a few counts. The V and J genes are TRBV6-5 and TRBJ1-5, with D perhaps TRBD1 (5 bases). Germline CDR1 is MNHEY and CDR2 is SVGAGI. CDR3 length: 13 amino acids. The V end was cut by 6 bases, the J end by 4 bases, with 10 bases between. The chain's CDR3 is CASSQGANQPQHF. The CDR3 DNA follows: TGTGCCAGCAGCCAAGGGGCGAATCAGCCCCAGCATTTT.

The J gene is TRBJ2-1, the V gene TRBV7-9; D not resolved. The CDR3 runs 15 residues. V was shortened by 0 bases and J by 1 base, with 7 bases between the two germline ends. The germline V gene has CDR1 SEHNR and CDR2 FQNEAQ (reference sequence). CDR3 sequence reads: CASSLAGLSYNEQFF. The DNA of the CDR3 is TGTGCCAGCAGCTTAGCCGGGTTGTCCTACAATGAGCAGTTCTTC.

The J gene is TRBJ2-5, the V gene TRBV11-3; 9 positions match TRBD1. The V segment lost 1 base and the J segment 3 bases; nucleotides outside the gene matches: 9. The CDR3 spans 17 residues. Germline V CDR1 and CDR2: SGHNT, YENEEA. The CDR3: CASSLGSPTGGEETQYF. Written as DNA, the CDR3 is TGTGCCAGCAGCTTAGGATCCCCTACAGGGGGCGAAGAGACCCAGTACTTC.

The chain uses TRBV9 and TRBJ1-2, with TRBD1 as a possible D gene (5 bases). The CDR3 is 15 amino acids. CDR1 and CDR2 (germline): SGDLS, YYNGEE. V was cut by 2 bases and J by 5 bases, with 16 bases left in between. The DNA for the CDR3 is TGTGCCAGCAGCGTGGGAGGGGCAGGGAGGTATGGCTACACCTTC. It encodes CASSVGGAGRYGYTF.

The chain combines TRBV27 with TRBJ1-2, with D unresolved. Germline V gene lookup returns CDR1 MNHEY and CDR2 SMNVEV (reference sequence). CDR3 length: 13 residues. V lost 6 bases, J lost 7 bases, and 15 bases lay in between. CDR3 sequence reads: CASSRLSPFGYTF. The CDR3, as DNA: TGTGCCAGCAGCCGATTATCCCCCTTTGGCTACACCTTC.

The CDR3 here is CASSLDPGLAGVNEQFF. CDR3 nucleotides: TGCGCCAGCAGCTTGGATCCGGGACTAGCGGGAGTAAATGAGCAGTTCTTC. The chain carries TRBV5-1 and TRBJ2-1; TRBD2 matches 14 bases. The J segment lost 7 bases and the V segment lost 0 bases, leaving 6 bases of the junction unmatched. This CDR3 is built from 17 residues. CDR1 SGHRS and CDR2 YFSETQ come from the germline V gene.

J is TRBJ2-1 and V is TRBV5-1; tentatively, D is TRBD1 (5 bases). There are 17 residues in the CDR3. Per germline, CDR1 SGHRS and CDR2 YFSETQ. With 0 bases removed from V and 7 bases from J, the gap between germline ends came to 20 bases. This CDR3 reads CASSLAVVGAGQNEQFF. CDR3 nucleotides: TGCGCCAGCAGCTTGGCGGTCGTTGGGGCAGGGCAAAATGAGCAGTTCTTC.

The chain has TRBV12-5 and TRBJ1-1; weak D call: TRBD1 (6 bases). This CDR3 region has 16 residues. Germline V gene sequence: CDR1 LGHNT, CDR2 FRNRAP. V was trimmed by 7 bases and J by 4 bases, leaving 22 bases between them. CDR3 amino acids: CASASGQWVGATEAFF. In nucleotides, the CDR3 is TGTGCTAGTGCCTCAGGACAGTGGGTCGGAGCCACTGAAGCTTTCTTT.

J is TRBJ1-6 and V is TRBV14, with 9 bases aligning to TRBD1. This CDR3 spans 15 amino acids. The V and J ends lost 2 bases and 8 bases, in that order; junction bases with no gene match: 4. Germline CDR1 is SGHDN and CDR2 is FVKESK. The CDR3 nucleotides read TGTGCCAGCAGCCAAAAGGGACAGGGCCATTCACCCCTCCACTTT. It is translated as CASSQKGQGHSPLHF. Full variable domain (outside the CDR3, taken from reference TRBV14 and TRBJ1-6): EAGVTQFPSHSVIEKGQTVTLRCDPISGHDNLYWYRRVMGKEIKFLLHFVKESKQDESGMPNNRFLAERTGGTYSTLKVQPAELEDSGVYFCASSQKGQGHSPLHFGNGTRLTVT.

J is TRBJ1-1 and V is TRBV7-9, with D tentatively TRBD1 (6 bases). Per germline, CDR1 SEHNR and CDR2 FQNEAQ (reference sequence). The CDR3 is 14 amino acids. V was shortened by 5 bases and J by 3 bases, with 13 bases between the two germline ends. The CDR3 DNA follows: TGTGCCAGCAGCGAACAGGGTCTAGACACTGAAGCTTTCTTT. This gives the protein CASSEQGLDTEAFF.

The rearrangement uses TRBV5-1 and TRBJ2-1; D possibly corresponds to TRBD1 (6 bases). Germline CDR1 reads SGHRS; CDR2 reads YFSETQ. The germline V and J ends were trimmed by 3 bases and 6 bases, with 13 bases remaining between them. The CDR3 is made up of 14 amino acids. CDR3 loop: CASSSWGPGNEQFF. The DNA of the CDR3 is TGCGCCAGCAGCTCCTGGGGGCCCGGCAATGAGCAGTTCTTC.

CDR3 sequence: CASSFEGAYGYTF. The CDR3 nucleotides are TGCGCCAGCAGCTTTGAGGGGGCCTATGGCTACACCTTC. The chain couples TRBV5-1 to TRBJ1-2; 7 bases are a match to TRBD1. CDR1 SGHRS and CDR2 YFSETQ come from the germline V gene. The V gene end was trimmed by 2 bases and the J gene end by 4 bases; junction bases not matched to a gene: 2. This CDR3 is built from 13 residues.

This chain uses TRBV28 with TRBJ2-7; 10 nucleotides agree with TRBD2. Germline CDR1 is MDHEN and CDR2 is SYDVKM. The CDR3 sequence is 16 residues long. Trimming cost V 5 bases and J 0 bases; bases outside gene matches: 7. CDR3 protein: CASSPLSGRRSYEQYF. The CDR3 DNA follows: TGTGCCAGCAGTCCCCTTAGCGGGAGGCGCTCCTACGAGCAGTACTTC.

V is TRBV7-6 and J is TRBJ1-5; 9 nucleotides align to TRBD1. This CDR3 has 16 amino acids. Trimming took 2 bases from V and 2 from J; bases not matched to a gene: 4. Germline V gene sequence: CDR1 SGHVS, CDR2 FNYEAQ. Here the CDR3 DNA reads TGTGCCAGCAGCTTAACAGGGGGCGGGGGCAATCAGCCCCAGCATTTT. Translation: CASSLTGGGGNQPQHF.